Reported below is one T cell receptor beta chain. This clonotype was counted ten times or more. Its binding antigen is unknown. The sample holds no much larger clone one base away, and base qualities are not on file. This sample is drawn from a study of T cell repertoires in cytomegalovirus infection (dated by TCRdb to about 2019). Study-wide context: Donor HLA type was relevant to the analysis, as public TCR beta signatures indicated carriage of CMV infection together with the matching HLA type.

Study-level results and caveats: The ex vivo response was dominated by HLA-C-restricted CMV-specific TCR beta clonotypes, which also provided the single most frequent clonotype in two of eight donors. In both this cohort and an independent cohort of 352 donors, the cumulative frequency of public TCR beta family members distinguished carriers of CMV infection plus the relevant HLA type.

For sequencing, an Illumina HiSeq 1500 was employed. The public reads were run again by TCRdb, first through fastp at Q25 and then through MiXCR, and only productive beta chains were kept. Rows matching on CDR3 protein sequence are summarized as one entry with the most common DNA and genes. This sample is represented by over 300,000 distinct CDR3 sequences; 15% to 20% of them were singletons. The ten most abundant clones make up approximately 12% of the sample. CDR1 SGHTA and CDR2 FQGNSA were looked up in the germline V gene. The CDR3 sequence holds 12 residues, the cysteine and phenylalanine included. Kept here is only the CDR3 DNA, which spans 36 bases and is read in frame from base 1. Between the V and J ends, shortened by 5 bases and 6 bases respectively, the junction contains 11 bases.

The V and J genes are TRBV7-2 and TRBJ2-7, with a weak D call of TRBD2 (6 bases match). This clonotype originated in a human donor in good health (CMV status not recorded). Some clones in this sample may be carry-over from other donors' samples. Sequencing input: PBMCs. The CDR3 region has the sequence CASSPFGGEQYF. The nucleotides are TGTGCCAGCAGCCCCTTCGGGGGCGAGCAGTACTTC.